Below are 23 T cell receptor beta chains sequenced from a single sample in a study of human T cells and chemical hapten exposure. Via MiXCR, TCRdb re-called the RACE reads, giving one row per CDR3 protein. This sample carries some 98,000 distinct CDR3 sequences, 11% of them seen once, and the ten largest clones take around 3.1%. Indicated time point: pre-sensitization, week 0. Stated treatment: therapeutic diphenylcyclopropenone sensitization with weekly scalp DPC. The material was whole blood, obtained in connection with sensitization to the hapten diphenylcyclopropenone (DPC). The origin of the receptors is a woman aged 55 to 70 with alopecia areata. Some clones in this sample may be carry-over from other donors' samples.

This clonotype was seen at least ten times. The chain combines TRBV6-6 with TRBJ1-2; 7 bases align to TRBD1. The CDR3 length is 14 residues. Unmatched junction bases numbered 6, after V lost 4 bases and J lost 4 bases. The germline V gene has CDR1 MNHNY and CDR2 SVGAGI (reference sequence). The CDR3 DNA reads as TGTGCCAGCAGTTCGGGACAGCTCTCCTATGGCTACACCTTC. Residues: CASSSGQLSYGYTF.

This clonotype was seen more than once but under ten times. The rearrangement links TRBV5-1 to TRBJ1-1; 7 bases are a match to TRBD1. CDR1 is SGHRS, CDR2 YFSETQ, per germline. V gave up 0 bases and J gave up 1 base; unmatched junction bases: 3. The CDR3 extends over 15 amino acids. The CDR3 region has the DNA TGCGCCAGCAGCTTGGAGCAGGGGGGGAACACTGAAGCTTTCTTT. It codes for CASSLEQGGNTEAFF.

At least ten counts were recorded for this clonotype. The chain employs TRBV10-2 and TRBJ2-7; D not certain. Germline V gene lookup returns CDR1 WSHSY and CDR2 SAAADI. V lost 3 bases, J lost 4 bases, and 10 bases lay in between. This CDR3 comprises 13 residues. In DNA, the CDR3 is TGCGCCAGCAGTGACGTCCGTACGTACGAGCAGTACTTC. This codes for CASSDVRTYEQYF.

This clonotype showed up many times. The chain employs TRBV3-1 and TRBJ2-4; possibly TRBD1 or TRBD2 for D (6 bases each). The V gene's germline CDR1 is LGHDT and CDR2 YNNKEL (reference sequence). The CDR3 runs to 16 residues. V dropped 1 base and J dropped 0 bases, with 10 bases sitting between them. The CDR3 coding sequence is TGTGCCAGCAGCCAAGGACGGGGGCTAGCCAAAAACATTCAGTACTTC. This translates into CASSQGRGLAKNIQYF.

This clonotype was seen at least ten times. The CDR3 nucleotides read TGTGCCAGCAGCGGGGGAACAGACACAGATACGCAGTATTTT. Translating gives CASSGGTDTDTQYF. This chain uses TRBV7-9 with TRBJ2-3, with D possibly called TRBD1 or TRBD2 (5 bases each). The CDR3 is 14 amino acids. Germline values: CDR1 SEHNR, CDR2 FQNEAQ (reference sequence). Trimming removed 5 bases at V and 2 bases at J, with 11 bases between.

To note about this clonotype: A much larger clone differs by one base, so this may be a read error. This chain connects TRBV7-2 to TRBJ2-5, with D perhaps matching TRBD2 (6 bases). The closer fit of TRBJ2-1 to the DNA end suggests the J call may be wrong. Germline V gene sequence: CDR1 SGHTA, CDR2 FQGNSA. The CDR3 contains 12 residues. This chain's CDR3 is CASSLEGETQFF. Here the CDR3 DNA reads TGTGCCAGCAGCTTGGAGGGAGAGACCCAGTTCTTC.

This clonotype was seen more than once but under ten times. CDR3 nucleotide sequence: TGTGCCAGCAGTTCCCGGGAGTATTTTGGCTACACCTTC. This sequence encodes CASSSREYFGYTF. The chain joins TRBV12-3 or TRBV12-4 to TRBJ1-2; the D is unclear. Between the trimmed V and J ends, which lost 4 bases and 7 bases, there was a span of 13 bases. This CDR3 region has 13 residues.

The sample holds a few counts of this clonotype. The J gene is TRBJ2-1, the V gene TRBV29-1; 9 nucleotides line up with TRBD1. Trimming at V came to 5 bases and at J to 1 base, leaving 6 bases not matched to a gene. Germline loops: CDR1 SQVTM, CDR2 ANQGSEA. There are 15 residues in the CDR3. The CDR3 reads CSVQDRGRSYNEQFF. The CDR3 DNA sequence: TGCAGCGTTCAGGACAGGGGCAGATCCTACAATGAGCAGTTCTTC.

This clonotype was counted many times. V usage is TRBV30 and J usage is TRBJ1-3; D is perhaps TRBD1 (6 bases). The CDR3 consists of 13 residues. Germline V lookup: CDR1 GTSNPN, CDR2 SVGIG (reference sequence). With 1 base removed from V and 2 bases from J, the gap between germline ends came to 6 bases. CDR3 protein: CAWSGTAGNTIYF. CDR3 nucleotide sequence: TGTGCCTGGAGTGGGACAGCTGGAAACACCATATATTTT. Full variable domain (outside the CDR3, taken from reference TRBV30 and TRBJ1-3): SQTIHQWPATLVQPVGSPLSLECTVEGTSNPNLYWYRQAAGRGLQLLFYSVGIGQISSEVPQNLSASRPQDRQFILSSKKLLLSDSGFYLCAWSGTAGNTIYFGEGSWLTVV.

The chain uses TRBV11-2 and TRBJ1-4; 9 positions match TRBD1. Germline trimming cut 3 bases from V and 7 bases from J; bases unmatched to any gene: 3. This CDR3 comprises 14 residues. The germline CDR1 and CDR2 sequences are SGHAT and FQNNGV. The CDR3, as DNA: TGTGCCAGCAGCTTTACGGACAGGGGTGAAAAACTGTTTTTT. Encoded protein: CASSFTDRGEKLFF. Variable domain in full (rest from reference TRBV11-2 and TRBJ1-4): EAGVAQSPRYKIIEKRQSVAFWCNPISGHATLYWYQQILGQGPKLLIQFQNNGVVDDSQLPKDRFSAERLKGVDSTLKIQPAKLEDSAVYLCASSFTDRGEKLFFGSGTQLSVL.

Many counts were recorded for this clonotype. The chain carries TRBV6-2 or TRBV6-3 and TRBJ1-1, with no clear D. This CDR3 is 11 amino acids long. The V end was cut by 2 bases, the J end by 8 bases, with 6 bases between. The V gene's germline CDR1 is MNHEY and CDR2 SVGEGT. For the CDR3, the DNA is TGTGCCAGCAGTTACGGAGGGGAAGCTTTCTTT. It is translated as CASSYGGEAFF.

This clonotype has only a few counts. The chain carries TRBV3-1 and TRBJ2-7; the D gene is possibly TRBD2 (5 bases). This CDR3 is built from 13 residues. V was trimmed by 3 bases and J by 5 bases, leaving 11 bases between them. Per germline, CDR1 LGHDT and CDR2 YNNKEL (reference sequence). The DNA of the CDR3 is TGTGCCAGCAGCCAGCCAAACGGGGACGAGCAGTACTTC. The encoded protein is CASSQPNGDEQYF.

CDR3 sequence: CSARDRLHSYNEQFF. CDR3 DNA: TGCAGTGCTAGAGATCGTCTGCACTCCTACAATGAGCAGTTCTTC. The chain recombines TRBV20-1 with TRBJ2-1; D is undetermined. Germline assignment: CDR1 DFQATT and CDR2 SNEGSKA (reference sequence). The CDR3 consists of 15 residues. The germline V and J ends were trimmed by 0 bases and 0 bases, with 9 bases remaining between them.

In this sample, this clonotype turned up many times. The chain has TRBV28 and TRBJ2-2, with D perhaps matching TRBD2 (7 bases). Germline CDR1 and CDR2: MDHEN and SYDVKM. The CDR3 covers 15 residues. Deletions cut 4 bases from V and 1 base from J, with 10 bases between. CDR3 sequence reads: CASSSGGGNTGELFF. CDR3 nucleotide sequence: TGTGCCAGCAGTTCGGGGGGCGGGAACACCGGGGAGCTGTTTTTT.

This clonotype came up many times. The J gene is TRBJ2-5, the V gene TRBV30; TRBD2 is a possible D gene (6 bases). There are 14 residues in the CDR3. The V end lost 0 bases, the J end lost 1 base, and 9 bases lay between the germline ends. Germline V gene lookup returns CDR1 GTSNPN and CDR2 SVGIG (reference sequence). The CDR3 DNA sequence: TGTGCCTGGAGTGTACCGGGGGTCCAAGAGACCCAGTACTTC. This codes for CAWSVPGVQETQYF.

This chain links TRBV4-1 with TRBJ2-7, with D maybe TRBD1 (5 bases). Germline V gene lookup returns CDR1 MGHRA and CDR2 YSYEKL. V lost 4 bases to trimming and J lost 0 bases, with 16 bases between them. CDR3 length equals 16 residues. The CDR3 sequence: CASSLKDGASSYEQYF. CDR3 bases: TGCGCCAGCAGCCTCAAGGATGGGGCCAGCTCCTACGAGCAGTACTTC.

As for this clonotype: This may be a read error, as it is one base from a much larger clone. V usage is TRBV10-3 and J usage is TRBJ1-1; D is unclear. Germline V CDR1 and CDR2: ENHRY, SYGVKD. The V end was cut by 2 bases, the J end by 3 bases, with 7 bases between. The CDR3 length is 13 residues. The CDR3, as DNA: TGTGCCATCAGTGAGGGTACGGACACTGAAGCTTTCTTT. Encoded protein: CAISEGTDTEAFF.

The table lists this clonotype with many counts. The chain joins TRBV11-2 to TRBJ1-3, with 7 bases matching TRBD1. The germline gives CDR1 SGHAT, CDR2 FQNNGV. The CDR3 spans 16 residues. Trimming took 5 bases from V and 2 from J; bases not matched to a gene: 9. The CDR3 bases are TGTGCCAGCAGCGCCAATACCGGGACAGCTGGAAACACCATATATTTT. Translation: CASSANTGTAGNTIYF.

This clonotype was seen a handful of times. The CDR3 protein is CASMGTDGAYEQYF. The CDR3 bases are TGTGCCAGCATGGGGACAGACGGAGCCTACGAGCAGTACTTC. The chain links TRBV2 to TRBJ2-7, with 7 bases matching TRBD1. V shed 7 bases and J 2 bases; nucleotides not matched to a gene: 8. Germline lookup yields CDR1 SNHLY and CDR2 FYNNEI. This CDR3 comprises 14 residues.

The CDR3 nucleotides read TGTGCCAGCAGTGGAGGTGTAGGGTCTAACTATGGCTACACCTTC. It encodes CASSGGVGSNYGYTF. The J gene is TRBJ1-2, the V gene TRBV6-1; D gene uncertain. V lost 4 bases and J 0 bases, leaving 12 bases between the germline ends. The CDR3 is 15 residues long. The germline V gene encodes CDR1 MNHNS and CDR2 SASEGT.

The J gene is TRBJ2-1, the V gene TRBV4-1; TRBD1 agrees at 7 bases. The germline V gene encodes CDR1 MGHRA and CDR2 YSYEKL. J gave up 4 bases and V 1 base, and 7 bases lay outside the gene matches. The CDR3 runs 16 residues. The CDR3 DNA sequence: TGCGCCAGCAGCCAAGCGCCGGGACAGCAATACAATGAGCAGTTCTTC. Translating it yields CASSQAPGQQYNEQFF.

The CDR3 region has the DNA TGCGCCAGCAGCTTGAACGGGGTCTACGAGCAGTACTTC. Its protein product is CASSLNGVYEQYF. V gene TRBV5-1 combines with J gene TRBJ2-7; TRBD2 is a possible D gene (5 bases). The germline V gene encodes CDR1 SGHRS and CDR2 YFSETQ. The CDR3 contains 13 residues. V lost 1 base to trimming and J lost 3 bases, with 8 bases between them.

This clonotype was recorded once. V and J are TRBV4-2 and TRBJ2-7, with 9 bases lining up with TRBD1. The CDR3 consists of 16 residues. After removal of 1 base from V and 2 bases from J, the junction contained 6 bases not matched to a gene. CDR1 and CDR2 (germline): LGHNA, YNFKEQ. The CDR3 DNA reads TGTGCCAGCAGCCAAGTCGTAACAGGGGGCCCCTACGAGCAGTACTTC. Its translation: CASSQVVTGGPYEQYF.